This record covers a single TCR beta chain. A junction boundary mismatches the germline segment, possibly from a read error. This CDR3 comprises 15 residues. Germline assignment: CDR1 LGHNA and CDR2 YSLEER. This sample was taken from a study of regulatory T cells in long-lasting Graves disease. Time point specified: newly diagnosed GD, antithyroid drugs for less than 3 months. PBMC RNA served as the TCR library source. Peripheral blood, 7.5 to 9 milliliters of it, was drawn into EDTA tubes. Arm-PCR of CDR3 regions and iRepertoire HTBI primers were used to build TCR beta libraries. TCRdb recomputed calls from the multiplex PCR reads with MiXCR, one row per CDR3 protein. The sample includes 300,000 to 400,000 distinct CDR3 sequences, over 15% seen only once; the top ten take approximately 30%. These data were likewise used in another study, on T cells in Graves' hyperthyroidism and ophthalmopathy. That source adds: Patients aged 18 to 65 had newly diagnosed hyperthyroidism lasting under 2 months.

This receptor was obtained from a man in his forties or fifties with Graves disease. Here the sequenced sample was peripheral blood mononuclear cells (PBMCs), taken at new diagnosis, from a patient treated with antithyroid drugs. The chain combines TRBV4-3 with TRBJ1-5; D possibly corresponds to TRBD1 (5 bases). The CDR3 loop reads CAGSQDGGRNQPQHF. The CDR3 DNA follows: TGCGCCGGCAGCCAAGATGGGGGGAGGAATCAGCCCCAGCATTTT.